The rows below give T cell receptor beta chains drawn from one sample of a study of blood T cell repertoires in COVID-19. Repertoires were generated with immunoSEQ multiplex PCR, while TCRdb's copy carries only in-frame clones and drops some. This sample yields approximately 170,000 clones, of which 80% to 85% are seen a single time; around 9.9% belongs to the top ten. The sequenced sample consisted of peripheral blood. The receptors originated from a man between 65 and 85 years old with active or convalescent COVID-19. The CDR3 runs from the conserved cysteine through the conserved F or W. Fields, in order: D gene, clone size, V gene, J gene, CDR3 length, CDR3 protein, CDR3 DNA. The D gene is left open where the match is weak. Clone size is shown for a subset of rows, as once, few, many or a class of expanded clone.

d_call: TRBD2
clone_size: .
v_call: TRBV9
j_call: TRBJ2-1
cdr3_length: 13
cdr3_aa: CASGPGLASEQFF
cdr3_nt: TGTGCCAGCGGCCCGGGACTAGCATCTGAGCAGTTCTTC

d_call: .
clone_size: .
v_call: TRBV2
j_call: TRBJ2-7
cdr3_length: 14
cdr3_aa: CASSDLGPPYEQYF
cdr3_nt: TGTGCCAGCAGTGATTTGGGGCCACCCTACGAGCAGTACTTC

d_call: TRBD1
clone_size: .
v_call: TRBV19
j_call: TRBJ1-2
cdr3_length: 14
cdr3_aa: CASHFRGTGDGYTF
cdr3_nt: TGTGCCAGTCACTTCCGCGGGACAGGGGATGGCTACACCTTC

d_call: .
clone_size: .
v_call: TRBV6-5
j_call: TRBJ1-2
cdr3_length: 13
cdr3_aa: CASSYYRVSGYTF
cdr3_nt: TGTGCCAGCAGTTACTACAGGGTTTCTGGCTACACCTTC

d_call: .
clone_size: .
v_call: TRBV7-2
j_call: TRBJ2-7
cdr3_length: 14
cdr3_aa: CASSLATNAYEQYF
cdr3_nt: TGTGCCAGCAGTTTAGCGACTAACGCCTACGAGCAGTACTTC

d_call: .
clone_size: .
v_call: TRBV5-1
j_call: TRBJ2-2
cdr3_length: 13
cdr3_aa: CASSWTLTGELFF
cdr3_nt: TGCGCCAGCAGCTGGACACTCACCGGGGAGCTGTTTTTT

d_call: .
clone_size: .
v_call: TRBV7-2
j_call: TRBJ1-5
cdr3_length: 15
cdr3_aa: CATPNHLRGYQPQHF
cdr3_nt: TGTGCCACCCCGAACCATCTTCGGGGGTATCAGCCCCAGCATTTT

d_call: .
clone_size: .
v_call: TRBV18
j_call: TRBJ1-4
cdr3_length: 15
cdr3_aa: CASSPLGATNEKLFF
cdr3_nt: TGTGCCAGCTCACCACTCGGTGCAACTAATGAAAAACTGTTTTTT

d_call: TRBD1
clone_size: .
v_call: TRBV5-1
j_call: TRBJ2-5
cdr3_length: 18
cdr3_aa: CASSLDHPGTGEGETQYF
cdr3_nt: TGCGCCAGCAGCTTGGATCACCCCGGGACAGGGGAGGGGGAGACCCAGTACTTC

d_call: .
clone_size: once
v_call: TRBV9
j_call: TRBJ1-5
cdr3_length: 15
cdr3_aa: CASSSGGLSNQPQHF
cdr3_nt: TGTGCCAGCAGCTCCGGGGGGTTGAGCAATCAGCCCCAGCATTTT

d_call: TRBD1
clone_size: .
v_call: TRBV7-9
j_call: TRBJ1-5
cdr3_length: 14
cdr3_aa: CASSLTGEPQPQHF
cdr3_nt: TGTGCCAGCAGCTTAACAGGGGAGCCTCAGCCCCAGCATTTT

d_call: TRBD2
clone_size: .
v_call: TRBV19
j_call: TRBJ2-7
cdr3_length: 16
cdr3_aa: CASSTLGGTETYEQYF
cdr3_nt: TGTGCCAGTAGTACCCTGGGGGGGACGGAGACCTACGAGCAGTACTTC

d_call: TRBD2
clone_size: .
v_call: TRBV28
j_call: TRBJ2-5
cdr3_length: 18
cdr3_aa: CASSLYAGTSGAQETQYF
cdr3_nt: TGTGCCAGCAGTTTATATGCCGGGACTAGCGGGGCTCAAGAGACCCAGTACTTC

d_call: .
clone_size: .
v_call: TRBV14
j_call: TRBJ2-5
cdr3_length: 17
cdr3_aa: CASSQDFGGSTRETQYF
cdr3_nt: TGTGCCAGCAGCCAAGATTTCGGGGGTTCCACCCGAGAGACCCAGTACTTC

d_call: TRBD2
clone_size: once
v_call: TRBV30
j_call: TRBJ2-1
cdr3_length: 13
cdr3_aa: CAWSNGGGNEQFF
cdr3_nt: TGTGCCTGGAGTAATGGGGGGGGCAATGAGCAGTTCTTC

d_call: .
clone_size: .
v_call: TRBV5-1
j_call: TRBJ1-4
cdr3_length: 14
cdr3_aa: CASSPGLGGEKLFF
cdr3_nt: TGCGCCAGCAGCCCGGGACTCGGGGGTGAAAAACTGTTTTTT

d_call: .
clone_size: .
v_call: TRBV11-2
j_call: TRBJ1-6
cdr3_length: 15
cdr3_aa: CASSLVGQGNSPLHF
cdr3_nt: TGTGCCAGCAGCTTAGTAGGTCAGGGGAATTCACCCCTCCACTTT

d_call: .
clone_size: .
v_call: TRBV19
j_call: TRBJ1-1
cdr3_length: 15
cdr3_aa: CASSNLGRAGTEAFF
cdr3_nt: TGTGCCAGTAGTAACCTAGGGAGGGCCGGCACTGAAGCTTTCTTT

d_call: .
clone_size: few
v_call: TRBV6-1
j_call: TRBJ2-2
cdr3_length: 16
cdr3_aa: CASSEARGSNTGELFF
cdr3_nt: TGTGCCAGCAGTGAAGCGAGAGGGTCGAACACCGGGGAGCTGTTTTTT

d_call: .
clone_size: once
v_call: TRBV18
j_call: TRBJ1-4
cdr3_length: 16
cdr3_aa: CASSLRVLSTNEKLFF
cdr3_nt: TGTGCCAGCTCACTCAGGGTTCTCTCAACTAATGAAAAACTGTTTTTT

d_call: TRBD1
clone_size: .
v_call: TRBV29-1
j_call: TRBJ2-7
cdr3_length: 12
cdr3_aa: CSGGTGTYEQYF
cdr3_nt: TGCAGCGGGGGGACAGGGACCTACGAGCAGTACTTC

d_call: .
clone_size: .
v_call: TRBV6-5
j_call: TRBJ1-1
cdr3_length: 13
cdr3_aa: CASSFDRNTEAFF
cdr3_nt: TGTGCCAGCAGTTTCGACAGAAACACTGAAGCTTTCTTT

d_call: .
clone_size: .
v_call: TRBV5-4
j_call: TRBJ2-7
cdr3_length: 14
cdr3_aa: CASSLADSTYEQYF
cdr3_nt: TGTGCCAGCAGCTTGGCGGACAGCACCTACGAGCAGTACTTC

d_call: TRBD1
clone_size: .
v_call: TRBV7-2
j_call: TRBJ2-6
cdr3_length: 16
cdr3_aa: CASSLRTGAGANVLTF
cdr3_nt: TGTGCCAGCAGCTTAAGGACAGGGGCTGGGGCCAACGTCCTGACTTTC

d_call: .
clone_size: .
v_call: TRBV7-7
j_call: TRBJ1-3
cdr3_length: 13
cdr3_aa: CASSPSAGNTIYF
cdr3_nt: TGTGCCAGCAGCCCCTCGGCTGGAAACACCATATATTTT

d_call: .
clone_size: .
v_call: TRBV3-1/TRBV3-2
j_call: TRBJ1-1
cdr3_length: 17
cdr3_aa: CASSRRLTGGLDTEAFF
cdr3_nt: TGTGCCAGCAGCCGACGCCTCACCGGAGGGTTGGACACTGAAGCTTTCTTT

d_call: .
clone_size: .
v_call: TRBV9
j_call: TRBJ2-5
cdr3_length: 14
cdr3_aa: CASSAGPGGETQYF
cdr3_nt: TGTGCCAGCAGCGCGGGCCCCGGCGGGGAGACCCAGTACTTC

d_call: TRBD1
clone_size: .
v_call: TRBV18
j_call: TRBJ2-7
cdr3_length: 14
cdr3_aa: CASSPDRDPLEQYF
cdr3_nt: TGTGCCAGCTCACCGGACAGGGACCCACTCGAGCAGTACTTC

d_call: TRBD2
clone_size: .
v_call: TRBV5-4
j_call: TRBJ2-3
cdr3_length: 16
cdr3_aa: CASSLGLAGAGDTQYF
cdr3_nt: TGTGCCAGCAGCTTGGGGCTAGCGGGGGCCGGAGATACGCAGTATTTT

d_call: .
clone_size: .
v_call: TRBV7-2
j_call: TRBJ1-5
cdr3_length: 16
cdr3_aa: CASSLDFSQPNRPQHF
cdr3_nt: TGTGCCAGCAGCTTAGATTTCTCCCAACCGAATAGGCCCCAGCATTTT

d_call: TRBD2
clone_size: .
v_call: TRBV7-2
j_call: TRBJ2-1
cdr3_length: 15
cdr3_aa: CASSETGTRVYEQFF
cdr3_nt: TGTGCCAGCAGCGAGACCGGGACTAGGGTCTATGAGCAGTTCTTC

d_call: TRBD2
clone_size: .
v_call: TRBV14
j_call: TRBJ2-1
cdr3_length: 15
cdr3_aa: CASSQATSAYNEQFF
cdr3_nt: TGTGCCAGCAGCCAAGCTACTAGCGCCTACAATGAGCAGTTCTTC

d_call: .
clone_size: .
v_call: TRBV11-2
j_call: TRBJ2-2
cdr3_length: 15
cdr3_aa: CASSRQPQNTGELFF
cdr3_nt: TGTGCCAGCAGCCGACAGCCGCAGAACACCGGGGAGCTGTTTTTT

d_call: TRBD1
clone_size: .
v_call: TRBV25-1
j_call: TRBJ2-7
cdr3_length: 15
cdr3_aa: CASSTFRDRAGEQYF
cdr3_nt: TGTGCCAGCAGCACCTTCCGGGACAGGGCTGGCGAGCAGTACTTC

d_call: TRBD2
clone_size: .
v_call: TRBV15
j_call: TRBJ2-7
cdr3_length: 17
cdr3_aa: CATSRDRLAGGSYEQYF
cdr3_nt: TGTGCCACCAGCAGAGATAGGCTAGCGGGTGGCTCCTACGAGCAGTACTTC

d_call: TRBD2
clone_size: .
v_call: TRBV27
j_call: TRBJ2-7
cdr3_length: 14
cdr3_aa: CASGSGGGNHEQYF
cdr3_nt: TGTGCCAGCGGGTCCGGGGGGGGCAACCACGAGCAGTACTTC

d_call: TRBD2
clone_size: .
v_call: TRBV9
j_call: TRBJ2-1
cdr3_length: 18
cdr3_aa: CASSVEGGRGRGYNEQFF
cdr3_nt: TGTGCCAGCAGCGTAGAGGGAGGACGCGGGAGGGGTTACAATGAGCAGTTCTTC

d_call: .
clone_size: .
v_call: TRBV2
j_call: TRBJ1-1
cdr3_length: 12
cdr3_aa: CASNLDSTEAFF
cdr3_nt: TGTGCCAGCAACCTGGACAGCACTGAAGCTTTCTTT

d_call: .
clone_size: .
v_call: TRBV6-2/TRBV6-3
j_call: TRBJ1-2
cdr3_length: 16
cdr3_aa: CASSPKSKGVVYGYTF
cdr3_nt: TGTGCCAGCAGCCCTAAAAGCAAAGGGGTCGTCTATGGCTACACCTTC

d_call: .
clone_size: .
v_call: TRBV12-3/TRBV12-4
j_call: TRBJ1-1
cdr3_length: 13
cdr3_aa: CASSLWGDTEAFF
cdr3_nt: TGTGCCAGCAGTTTGTGGGGGGATACTGAAGCTTTCTTT

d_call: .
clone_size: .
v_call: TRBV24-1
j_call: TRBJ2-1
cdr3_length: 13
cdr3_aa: CATSDSRSNEQFF
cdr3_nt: TGTGCCACCAGTGATTCCCGCAGCAATGAGCAGTTCTTC

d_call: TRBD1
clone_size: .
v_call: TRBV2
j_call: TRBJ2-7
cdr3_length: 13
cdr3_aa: CASRERQGYEQYF
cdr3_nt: TGTGCCAGCAGGGAAAGACAGGGCTACGAGCAGTACTTC

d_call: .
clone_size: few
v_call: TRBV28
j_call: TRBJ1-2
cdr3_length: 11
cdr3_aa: CASTKGHLDTF
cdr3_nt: TGTGCCAGCACCAAGGGACATCTAGACACCTTC

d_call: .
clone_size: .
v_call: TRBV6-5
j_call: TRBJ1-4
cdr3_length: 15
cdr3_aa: CASTSGGPTNEKLFF
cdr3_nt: TGTGCCAGCACCTCGGGGGGCCCAACTAATGAAAAACTGTTTTTT

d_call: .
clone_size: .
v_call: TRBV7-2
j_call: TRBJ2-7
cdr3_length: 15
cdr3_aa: CASSSWREQSYEQYF
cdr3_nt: TGTGCCAGCAGTTCGTGGCGGGAACAATCCTACGAGCAGTACTTC

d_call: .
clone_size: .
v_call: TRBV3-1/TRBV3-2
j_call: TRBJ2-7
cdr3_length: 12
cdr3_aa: CASSQGAGGLYF
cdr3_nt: TGTGCCAGCAGCCAAGGGGCCGGGGGGCTGTACTTC

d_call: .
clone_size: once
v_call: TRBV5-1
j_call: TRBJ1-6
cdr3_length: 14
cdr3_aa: CASSLGQGNSPLHF
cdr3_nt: TGCGCCAGCAGCTTAGGGCAGGGGAATTCACCCCTCCACTTT

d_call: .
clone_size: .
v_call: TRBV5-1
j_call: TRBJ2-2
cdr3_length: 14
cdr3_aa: CASSLEGGTGELFF
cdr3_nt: TGCGCCAGCAGCTTGGAGGGGGGGACCGGGGAGCTGTTTTTT

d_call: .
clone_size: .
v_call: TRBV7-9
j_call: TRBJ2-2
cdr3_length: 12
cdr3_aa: CASSLNTGELFF
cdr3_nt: TGTGCCAGCAGCCTCAACACCGGGGAGCTGTTTTTT

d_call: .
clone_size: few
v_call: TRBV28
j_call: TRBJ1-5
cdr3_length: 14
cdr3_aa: CASTAGAGREPQHF
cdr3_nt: TGTGCCAGCACTGCTGGGGCCGGGAGGGAACCCCAGCATTTT